This is a list of T cell receptor beta chains from one sample in a study of T-cell reconstitution after alpha-beta-depleted transplantation in children. TCRdb analysed the PCR reads with MiXCR anew, one entry per CDR3 protein. Of 610,000 or so distinct CDR3 sequences in the sample, over 25% were seen once. The source was PBMCs, collected before TCRalphabeta/CD19-depleted stem cell transplant. Receptors originate from a boy less than two years old with Wiskott-Aldrich syndrome, due to receive a stem cell transplant. Each CDR3 is given with its conserved first and last residue. D genes are given only for firm matches. The size entry is marked missing in some rows and otherwise reads once, few, many or a size class.

>TRBJ2-3|TRBV4-2|.|few
CASSQDWGSWGTQYF
TGTGCCAGCAGCCAAGATTGGGGATCCTGGGGTACGCAGTATTTT
>TRBJ2-1|TRBV5-1|.|.
CASSSAGFSSYNEQFF
TGCGCCAGCAGCTCCGCAGGGTTTAGCTCCTACAATGAGCAGTTCTTC
>TRBJ2-2|TRBV6-4|.|few
CASKESGNTGELFF
TGTGCCAGCAAGGAGTCTGGGAACACCGGGGAGCTGTTTTTT
>TRBJ2-5|TRBV20-1|TRBD1|many
CSARRTGGIGETQYF
TGCAGTGCTAGGAGGACAGGGGGCATCGGGGAGACCCAGTACTTC
>TRBJ1-1|TRBV11-2|.|few
CASSLAAALWTEAFF
TGTGCCAGCAGCTTAGCGGCGGCGCTATGGACTGAAGCTTTCTTT
>TRBJ2-3|TRBV5-1|TRBD2|few
CASRPTSGSVDTQYF
TGCGCCAGCAGACCGACTAGCGGGAGTGTGGATACGCAGTATTTT
>TRBJ1-1|TRBV27|TRBD1|few
CASSTLDRVAFF
TGTGCCAGCAGTACACTTGACAGGGTAGCTTTCTTT
>TRBJ2-3|TRBV9|.|.
CASSTSSGVTDTQYF
TGTGCCAGCAGCACGTCTTCCGGGGTCACAGATACGCAGTATTTT
>TRBJ2-2|TRBV7-7|.|few
CASGPLAVDTGELFF
TGTGCCAGCGGTCCTTTAGCGGTTGACACCGGGGAGCTGTTTTTT
>TRBJ2-5|TRBV20-1|.|few
CSARGLNGQTQYF
TGCAGTGCTAGAGGACTCAATGGACAGACCCAGTACTTC
>TRBJ2-1|TRBV6-5|.|.
CASSSSWGRNNEQFF
TGTGCCAGCAGTTCGTCTTGGGGGCGAAACAATGAGCAGTTCTTC
>TRBJ2-1|TRBV5-1|TRBD2|once
CASSWAGLAGGPHNEQFF
TGCGCCAGCAGCTGGGCCGGGCTAGCGGGAGGGCCTCACAATGAGCAGTTCTTC
>TRBJ2-5|TRBV10-2|.|few
CASSPRANQETQYF
TGCGCCAGCAGTCCCCGGGCCAACCAAGAGACCCAGTACTTC
>TRBJ2-3|TRBV5-4|.|few
CASSFPSIWTDTQYF
TGTGCCAGCAGCTTCCCTAGCATATGGACAGATACGCAGTATTTT
>TRBJ2-1|TRBV5-1|TRBD2|few
CASSPLLAGGLNEQFF
TGCGCCAGCAGCCCCCTGCTAGCGGGAGGGTTGAATGAGCAGTTCTTC
>TRBJ2-7|TRBV4-1|TRBD1|few
CASSLRPGQAYEQYF
TGCGCCAGCAGCCTAAGGCCAGGACAGGCCTACGAGCAGTACTTC
>TRBJ2-1|TRBV7-3|TRBD2|.
CASSFAGTSGTNEQFF
TGTGCCAGCAGCTTCGCCGGGACTAGCGGGACCAATGAGCAGTTCTTC